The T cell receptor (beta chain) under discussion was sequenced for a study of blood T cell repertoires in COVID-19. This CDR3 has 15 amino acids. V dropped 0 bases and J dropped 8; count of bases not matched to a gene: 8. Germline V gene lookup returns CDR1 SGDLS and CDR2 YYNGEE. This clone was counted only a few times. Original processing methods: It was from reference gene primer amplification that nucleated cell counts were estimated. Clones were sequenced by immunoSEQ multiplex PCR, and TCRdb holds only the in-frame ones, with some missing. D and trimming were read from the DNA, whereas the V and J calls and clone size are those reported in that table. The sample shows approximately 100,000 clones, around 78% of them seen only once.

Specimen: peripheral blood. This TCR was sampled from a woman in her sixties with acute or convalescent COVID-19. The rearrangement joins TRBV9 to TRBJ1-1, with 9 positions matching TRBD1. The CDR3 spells CASSVDPRTGVEAFF. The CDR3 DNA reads TGTGCCAGCAGCGTAGACCCCAGGACAGGGGTCGAAGCTTTCTTT.